The T cell receptor (beta chain) under discussion was sequenced for a study of shared clonotypes between healthy human individuals. Study donors comprised healthy, HIV-negative adults devoid of recent acute infection or vaccination. General study results and limits: Tissue TCR repertoires likely differ from these blood-only repertoires. Larger estimated richness was generally seen in naive subsets than in memory subsets.

How the authors handled the data: Junction-only sequences without quality scores came from ImmunoSEQ, so filtering differed. Clones were read by immunoSEQ multiplex PCR, and TCRdb kept only the in-frame ones, dropping some. That table supplies the V and J calls and clone size; D and trimming were determined from the DNA. The data hold 1,400,000 or so clones, with around 98.5% observed a single time. Notes on this clone: Its antigen remains unidentified. In the same sample, other DNA sequences code for this CDR3.

Sequenced material: naive CD4+ T cells sorted from blood. Subset defined: CD45RA+ positively selected. This sequence was found in a man aged 25 to 45 in good health.

This CDR3 reads CASSLADSYGYTF. The DNA for the CDR3 is TGTGCCAGCAGCTTAGCCGACAGCTATGGCTACACCTTC. The J gene is TRBJ1-2, the V gene TRBV7-9; D is perhaps TRBD1 (5 bases). The CDR3 runs 13 residues. Looked up from germline, CDR1 is SEHNR and CDR2 is FQNEAQ (reference sequence). The ends were cut back, 0 bases at V and 4 bases at J, with 6 bases in the middle.